Presented here are 23 T cell receptor beta chains from one specimen sequenced in a study of shared clonotypes between healthy human individuals. Profiling relied on immunoSEQ multiplex PCR, and the TCRdb table lists in-frame clones only, not all of them. The profile shows about 1 million clones, about 75% of them singletons. Specimen: memory CD4+ T cells sorted from blood. Subset of the sample: CD45RA-negative fraction. Receptors originate from a man between 18 and 35 years old in good health.

The CDR3 region has the DNA TGTGCCAGCAGCGCCCTGACCGGGACAAGCGAAGCTTTCTTT. Amino acid sequence: CASSALTGTSEAFF. The V gene is TRBV9, the J gene TRBJ1-1, with a weak D call TRBD1 (6 bases). V was shortened by 3 bases and J by 8 bases, with 17 bases between the two germline ends. The CDR3 contains 14 residues. The germline V gene encodes CDR1 SGDLS and CDR2 YYNGEE.

Here the CDR3 reads CASSLMASGSNEQFF. The CDR3 nucleotides read TGCGCCAGCAGCTTGATGGCTAGCGGGAGTAATGAGCAGTTCTTC. V and J are TRBV5-1 and TRBJ2-1, with TRBD2 identical over 10 bases. The junction had 5 bases not matched to a gene; V was cut back by 1 base and J by 7 bases. The CDR3 is 15 amino acids. CDR1 and CDR2 from the germline V gene are SGHRS and YFSETQ.

The CDR3 here is CASSYLTGGTEAFF. The CDR3 region has the DNA TGTGCCAGCAGTTACTTGACAGGGGGGACTGAAGCTTTCTTT. The V and J genes are TRBV6-5 and TRBJ1-1; 9 bases are a match to TRBD1. The CDR3 runs to 14 residues. V gave up 1 base and J gave up 5 bases; unmatched junction bases: 2. Germline CDR1 and CDR2: MNHEY and SVGAGI.

The chain employs TRBV5-1 and TRBJ1-2; no reliable D call. This CDR3 has 13 amino acids. Deletions cut 3 bases from V and 3 bases from J, with 9 bases between. From germline, CDR1 is SGHRS and CDR2 YFSETQ. CDR3 coding DNA: TGCGCCAGCAGCTCGGGTGGGGACTATGGCTACACCTTC. It translates to CASSSGGDYGYTF. The full variable domain, with the rest looked up from reference TRBV5-1 and TRBJ1-2, is KAGVTQTPRYLIKTRGQQVTLSCSPISGHRSVSWYQQTPGQGLQFLFEYFSETQRNKGNFPGRFSGRQFSNSRSEMNVSTLELGDSALYLCASSSGGDYGYTFGSGTRLTVV.

This clone turned up a few times. Other DNA sequences in the sample encode the same CDR3. J is TRBJ2-3 and V is TRBV30; TRBD2 is a possible D gene (5 bases). Germline V gene data show CDR1 as GTSNPN and CDR2 as SVGIG (reference sequence). Deletions cut 0 bases from V and 1 base from J, with 8 bases between. The CDR3 runs to 14 residues. The CDR3 DNA follows: TGTGCCTGGAGTGTAAGGCGGGGCACAGATACGCAGTATTTT. This sequence encodes CAWSVRRGTDTQYF.

The V gene is TRBV19, the J gene TRBJ2-6, with D possibly being TRBD1 (6 bases). From germline, CDR1 is LNHDA and CDR2 SQIVND (reference sequence). The CDR3 is made up of 15 amino acids. The ends were cut back, 4 bases at V and 0 bases at J, with 7 bases in the middle. The DNA of the CDR3 is TGTGCCAGTAGTAAACAGGGCTCTGGGGCCAACGTCCTGACTTTC. As protein: CASSKQGSGANVLTF.

This clone was counted a few times. CDR3 coding DNA: TGTGCCAGCAGGAGAGGGTTGAACACTGAAGCTTTCTTT. It codes for CASRRGLNTEAFF. The chain links TRBV2 to TRBJ1-1; D gene ambiguous. The V end lost 6 bases, the J end lost 0 bases, and 8 bases lay between the germline ends. CDR3 size: 13 residues. Germline assignment: CDR1 SNHLY and CDR2 FYNNEI.

In regard to this clone: This sample also contains other DNA sequences that code for the same CDR3. The chain employs TRBV7-3 and TRBJ1-6; D is unclear. CDR3 length equals 13 residues. CDR1 SGHTA and CDR2 FQGTGA come from the germline V gene. V was trimmed by 0 bases and J by 9 bases, leaving 6 bases between them. The CDR3 bases are TGTGCCAGCAGCTTAACGGGCGTTTCACCCCTCCACTTT. This codes for CASSLTGVSPLHF.

The chain joins TRBV9 to TRBJ2-5; 16 bases are a match to TRBD2. Germline loops: CDR1 SGDLS, CDR2 YYNGEE. The CDR3 covers 18 residues. V shed 0 bases, J shed 4 bases, and the junction held 6 bases outside the gene matches. CDR3 sequence reads: CASSVGQGLAGGRETQYF. The CDR3 nucleotides are TGTGCCAGCAGCGTAGGCCAGGGACTAGCGGGAGGGCGAGAGACCCAGTACTTC.

CDR3 sequence: CASSLGFYGRGAEQYF. DNA of the CDR3: TGTGCCAGCAGCTTAGGTTTCTACGGGAGAGGGGCCGAGCAGTACTTC. The V and J genes are TRBV7-2 and TRBJ2-7, with D perhaps TRBD2 (6 bases). Germline assignment: CDR1 SGHTA and CDR2 FQGNSA. This CDR3 is built from 16 residues. Trimming took off 1 base at V and 6 bases at J, with 19 bases between the two ends. Together with reference TRBV7-2 and TRBJ2-7, the CDR3 gives the full variable domain: GAGVSQSPSNKVTEKGKDVELRCDPISGHTALYWYRQSLGQGLEFLIYFQGNSAPDKSGLPSDRFSAERTGGSVSTLTIQRTQQEDSAVYLCASSLGFYGRGAEQYFGPGTRLTVT.

The CDR3 loop is CASTPRSGYQPQHF. CDR3 coding DNA: TGTGCCAGTACCCCTAGGTCGGGGTACCAGCCCCAGCATTTT. This sequence joins TRBV19 and TRBJ1-5, with D uncertain. The V gene's germline CDR1 is LNHDA and CDR2 SQIVND (reference sequence). V shed 7 bases and J shed 7 bases, with 17 bases lying between them. The CDR3 spans 14 residues.

The chain carries TRBV6-4 and TRBJ1-2, with a possible D match to TRBD1 (5 bases). Trimming pared 8 bases from V and 8 bases from J, leaving 15 bases between. Germline CDR1 MRHNA, CDR2 SNTAGT. The CDR3 covers 12 residues. The DNA for the CDR3 is TGTGCCAGCCGGGGCCTAGGAGAGGGCTACACCTTC. Its translation: CASRGLGEGYTF.

The V and J genes are TRBV5-4 and TRBJ2-5, with 7 nucleotides matching TRBD2. CDR1 SGHNT and CDR2 YYREEE come from the germline V gene (reference sequence). J was trimmed by 3 bases and V by 4 bases; bases with no gene match: 12. The CDR3 runs to 16 residues. The CDR3 loop is CASSHLAGAGKETQYF. The CDR3 DNA is TGTGCCAGCAGCCACTTAGCGGGTGCGGGGAAAGAGACCCAGTACTTC.

The chain is built from TRBV4-2 and TRBJ2-5; a weak D match, TRBD1 (5 bases). Germline assignment: CDR1 LGHNA and CDR2 YNFKEQ. V shed 5 bases and J shed 1 base, with 5 bases lying between them. The CDR3 is made up of 12 amino acids. The CDR3 spells CASSDSQETQYF. CDR3 nucleotides: TGTGCCAGCAGCGACAGCCAAGAGACCCAGTACTTC.

V gene TRBV18 combines with J gene TRBJ2-7, with 7 bases aligning to TRBD1. V shed 6 bases and J 3 bases; nucleotides not matched to a gene: 8. The CDR3 contains 14 residues. Per germline, CDR1 KGHSH and CDR2 LQKENI. In nucleotides, the CDR3 is TGTGCCAGCTCCTATGGGACAGCAAACTACGAGCAGTACTTC. This translates into CASSYGTANYEQYF.

The chain carries TRBV7-8 and TRBJ1-3; unclear D gene. The CDR3 runs to 15 residues. The germline V gene has CDR1 SGHVS and CDR2 FQNEAQ. Trimming removed 6 bases from V and 0 bases from J, with 12 bases in between. The CDR3 here is CASRRSRGSGNTIYF. As DNA, the CDR3 is TGTGCCAGCAGACGTAGTCGGGGCTCTGGAAACACCATATATTTT.

The V call is TRBV6-1, the J call TRBJ1-5, with 7 bases fitting TRBD1. Germline V gene data show CDR1 as MNHNS and CDR2 as SASEGT. This CDR3 spans 13 amino acids. Losses at the gene ends were 5 bases for V and 5 bases for J; bases not matched to a gene: 3. CDR3 DNA: TGTGCCAGCAGTAGGGGGCAGCATCAGCCCCAGCATTTT. Amino acid sequence: CASSRGQHQPQHF.

V usage is TRBV7-2 and J usage is TRBJ2-5; TRBD2 aligns across 7 bases. The germline CDR1 and CDR2 sequences are SGHTA and FQGNSA. The CDR3 is 15 residues long. V was clipped by 5 bases and J by 4 bases; unmatched bases: 10. The CDR3 nucleotides are TGTGCCAGCAGCACCAGCGGGGTGAGCGGAGAGACCCAGTACTTC. This sequence encodes CASSTSGVSGETQYF.

This clone was picked up a small number of times. The rearrangement joins TRBV19 to TRBJ2-3; tentative D call: TRBD1 (6 bases). The V and J ends lost 5 bases and 2 bases respectively, with 23 bases between them. Germline V CDR1 and CDR2: LNHDA, SQIVND (reference sequence). CDR3 size: 18 residues. CDR3 bases: TGTGCCAGTAGTCTCCAAATGCTGCCAACAGGGCACACAGATACGCAGTATTTT. Protein: CASSLQMLPTGHTDTQYF.

This chain connects TRBV19 to TRBJ1-5; TRBD1 might be the D (6 bases). V was pared by 5 bases and J by 7 bases, with 21 bases between. Germline CDR1 reads LNHDA; CDR2 reads SQIVND (reference sequence). The length of the CDR3 is 16 residues. The CDR3 region has the DNA TGTGCCAGTAGTTATGGGACAATCAAGGGAAACCAGCCCCAGCATTTT. It codes for CASSYGTIKGNQPQHF.

The chain has TRBV4-3 and TRBJ2-3; 12 bases are a match to TRBD2. Germline V gene sequence: CDR1 LGHNA, CDR2 YSLEER. The CDR3 consists of 15 residues. With V trimmed by 4 bases and J by 4 bases, 3 bases remained unmatched. The CDR3 DNA follows: TGCGCCAGCAGCCTTCGACTAGCGGGAGCAGATACGCAGTATTTT. It yields the protein CASSLRLAGADTQYF.

The J gene is TRBJ1-4, the V gene TRBV4-3; D remains unclear. The CDR3 sequence is 16 residues long. V was pared by 4 bases and J by 8 bases, with 20 bases between. From germline, CDR1 is LGHNA and CDR2 YSLEER. The CDR3 loop is CASSPDGPDVSEKLFF. The CDR3 DNA follows: TGCGCCAGCAGCCCCGACGGTCCAGACGTAAGCGAAAAACTGTTTTTT.

The chain uses TRBV5-8 and TRBJ2-3, with a weak D call TRBD2 (5 bases). Trimming pared 4 bases from V and 0 bases from J, leaving 15 bases between. The CDR3 is made up of 16 amino acids. Germline V CDR1 and CDR2: SGHTS, YDEGEE. CDR3 region: CASSEPGSYSTDTQYF. In DNA form, the CDR3 reads TGTGCCAGCAGCGAACCGGGATCCTATAGCACAGATACGCAGTATTTT.